This T cell receptor (beta chain) was recorded in a study of Ad26.COV2.S vaccination and SARS-CoV-2 variants. The overall study: By the intramuscular route, Ad26.COV2.S was given once, or twice 56 days apart. Study-level points and caveats: Marked by substantial breadth, spike-specific CD8+ and CD4+ T cell responses were reportedly seen after vaccination. With respect to non-spike TCR breadth, vaccine and placebo recipients were similar.

This CDR3 has 12 residues. Germline V CDR1 and CDR2: SGDLS, YYNGEE. V was trimmed by 3 bases and J by 6 bases, leaving 6 bases between them. Repertoires were generated with immunoSEQ multiplex PCR, while TCRdb's copy carries only in-frame clones and drops some. In the table there are some 480,000 clones, 87% of which are singletons. Turning to this clone: The antigen is unknown.

Specified treatment: roughly 18 received Ad26.COV2.S at low or high dose, single or two shots; 5 received placebo; per-sample allocation not given. On day 63 after the first injection, vaccine and placebo recipients gave samples. It was an adult aged 18-55 years in Boston who was the donor. The chain is built from TRBV9 and TRBJ1-4; weak D call: TRBD1 (5 bases). This sequence was found in a person aged 18-65 years who received the Ad26.COV2.S COVID-19 vaccine or a placebo. The sample was peripheral blood, taken in a trial of Ad26.COV2.S vaccine versus placebo. CDR3 sequence reads: CASSGRDEKLFF. In DNA, the CDR3 is TGTGCCAGCAGCGGCAGGGATGAAAAACTGTTTTTT.